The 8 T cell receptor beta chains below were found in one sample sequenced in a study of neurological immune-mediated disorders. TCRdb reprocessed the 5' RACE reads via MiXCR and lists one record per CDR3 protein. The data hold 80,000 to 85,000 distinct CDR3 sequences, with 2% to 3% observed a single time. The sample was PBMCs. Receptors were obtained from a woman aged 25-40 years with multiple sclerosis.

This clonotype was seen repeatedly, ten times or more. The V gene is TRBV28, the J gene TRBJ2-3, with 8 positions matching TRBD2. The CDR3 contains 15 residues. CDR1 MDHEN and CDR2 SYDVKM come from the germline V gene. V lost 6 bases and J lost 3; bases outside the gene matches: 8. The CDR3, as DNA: TGTGCCAGCAGCCCAGCGGGAGCCTTGACAGATACGCAGTATTTT. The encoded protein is CASSPAGALTDTQYF.

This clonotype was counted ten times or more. CDR3 protein: CASSPNLSADTQYF. The CDR3 nucleotides are TGTGCCAGCAGTCCCAACCTGAGCGCAGATACGCAGTATTTT. V is TRBV12-3 or TRBV12-4 and J is TRBJ2-3; no definite D call. V lost 5 bases and J lost 4, with 13 bases in between. This CDR3 is 14 amino acids long.

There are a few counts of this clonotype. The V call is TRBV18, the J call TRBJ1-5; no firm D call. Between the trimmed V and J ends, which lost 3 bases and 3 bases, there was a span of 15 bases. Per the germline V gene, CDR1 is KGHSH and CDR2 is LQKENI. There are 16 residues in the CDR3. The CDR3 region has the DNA TGTGCCAGCTCACCTACGTCACCTAGGAACAATCAGCCCCAGCATTTT. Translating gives CASSPTSPRNNQPQHF.

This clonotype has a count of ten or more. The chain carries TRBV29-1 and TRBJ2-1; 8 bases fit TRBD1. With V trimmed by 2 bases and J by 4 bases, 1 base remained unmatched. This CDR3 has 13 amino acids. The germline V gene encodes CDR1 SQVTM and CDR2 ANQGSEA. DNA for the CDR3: TGCAGCGTTGAACGACAGGGGTACAATGAGCAGTTCTTC. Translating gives CSVERQGYNEQFF.

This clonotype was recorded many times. CDR3 sequence: CSATAQGANNEQFF. CDR3 sequence (DNA): TGCAGCGCAACGGCGCAAGGAGCCAACAATGAGCAGTTCTTC. The V call is TRBV29-1, the J call TRBJ2-1; D gene ambiguous. The CDR3 is made up of 14 amino acids. Germline lookup yields CDR1 SQVTM and CDR2 ANQGSEA. The V end was cut by 7 bases, the J end by 5 bases, with 18 bases between.

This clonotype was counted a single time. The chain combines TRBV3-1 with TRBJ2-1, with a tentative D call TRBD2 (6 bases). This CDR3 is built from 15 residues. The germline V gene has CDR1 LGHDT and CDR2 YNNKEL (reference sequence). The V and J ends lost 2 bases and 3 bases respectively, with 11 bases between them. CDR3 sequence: CASSQRGGHYNEQFF. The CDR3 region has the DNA TGTGCCAGCAGCCAAAGGGGAGGCCACTACAATGAGCAGTTCTTC.

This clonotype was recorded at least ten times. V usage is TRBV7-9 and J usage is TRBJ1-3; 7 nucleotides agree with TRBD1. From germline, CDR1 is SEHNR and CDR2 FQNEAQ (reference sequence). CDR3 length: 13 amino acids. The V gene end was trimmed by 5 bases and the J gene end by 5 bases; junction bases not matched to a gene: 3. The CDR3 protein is CASSPGQRNTIYF. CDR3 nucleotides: TGTGCCAGCAGCCCGGGACAGCGAAACACCATATATTTT.

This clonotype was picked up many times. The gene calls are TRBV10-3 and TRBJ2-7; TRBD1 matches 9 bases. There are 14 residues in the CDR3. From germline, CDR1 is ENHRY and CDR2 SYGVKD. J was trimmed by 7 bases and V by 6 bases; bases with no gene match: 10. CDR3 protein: CAISPTGGQKEQYF. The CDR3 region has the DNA TGTGCCATCAGCCCAACAGGGGGCCAAAAAGAGCAGTACTTC.